One TCR beta chain is described in this entry. What it binds is not known. This sample is part of a study of blood T cells in healthy people across ages. Study-level points and caveats: The long-lived group displayed more naive CD4+ cells, plus higher diversity, than the aged donors did. TCR beta diversity was tightly associated with the proportion of naive T cells. Estimated diversity across one million T cells was deemed an underestimate.

Next came a second PCR, run for about 7 to 12 cycles, which used a sample-barcoded 5' primer along with a J-beta primer mix. Any given sample supplied a minimum of 2.5 million CDR3-containing paired-end reads. TCRdb analysed the 5' RACE reads with MiXCR anew, one entry per CDR3 protein. The sample consists of approximately 1.5 million distinct CDR3 sequences, under 55% of them appearing once. CDR1 is MNHNS and CDR2 is SASEGT in the germline V gene. CDR3 length: 15 residues. The V gene lost 1 base and the J gene lost 6 bases, with 14 bases spanning the gap. Sequencing input: blood. The chain combines TRBV6-1 with TRBJ2-3; D perhaps matches TRBD1 (5 bases). The source of this sequence is a woman between 18 and 29 years old in good health. For the CDR3, the DNA is TGTGCCAGCAGTGAAGACGCAGGGTACCTCGATACGCAGTATTTT. It yields the protein CASSEDAGYLDTQYF.